This passage covers 18 T cell receptor beta chains from one sample sequenced in a study of CD8 T cells in Susac syndrome. Random hexamers served to reverse transcribe roughly 0.45 to 1 ug RNA. TCRdb ran MiXCR on the immunoSEQ multiplex PCR reads and lists one entry per CDR3 protein. The sample shows roughly 86,000 distinct CDR3 sequences, roughly 95% of them seen only once. Sample: CD8+ T cells from PBMCs. The receptors were sampled from a human donor with Susac syndrome.

The chain links TRBV12-3 or TRBV12-4 to TRBJ2-1, with unresolved D. The CDR3 is 14 residues long. Trimming pared 2 bases from V and 5 bases from J, leaving 10 bases between. The CDR3: CASSLRFPHNEQFF. The DNA for the CDR3 is TGTGCCAGCAGTTTAAGGTTTCCCCACAATGAGCAGTTCTTC.

The rearrangement joins TRBV4-3 to TRBJ2-5, with D unresolved. V lost 0 bases to trimming and J lost 2 bases, with 4 bases between them. The CDR3 extends over 13 amino acids. Germline V gene sequence: CDR1 LGHNA, CDR2 YSLEER. The CDR3 DNA is TGCGCCAGCAGCCAAGACTTACAAGAGACCCAGTACTTC. Its protein is CASSQDLQETQYF.

The chain carries TRBV4-3 and TRBJ2-4, with D possibly matching TRBD1 (5 bases). Germline values: CDR1 LGHNA, CDR2 YSLEER. V lost 3 bases and J lost 0, with 6 bases in between. The CDR3 runs 14 residues. CDR3: CASSQGLAKNIQYF. The CDR3 DNA reads as TGCGCCAGCAGCCAGGGGCTAGCCAAAAACATTCAGTACTTC.

The V and J genes are TRBV9 and TRBJ2-7; D is uncertain. CDR1 and CDR2 from the germline V gene are SGDLS and YYNGEE. The CDR3 loop spans 15 amino acids. V lost 0 bases, J lost 2 bases, and 12 bases lay in between. The CDR3 region is CASSVGPTGAYEQYF. DNA for the CDR3: TGTGCCAGCAGCGTAGGTCCAACCGGCGCCTACGAGCAGTACTTC.

V usage is TRBV6-2 or TRBV6-3 and J usage is TRBJ2-6; D gene ambiguous. V was cut by 0 bases and J by 0 bases, with 9 bases left in between. The CDR3 length is 17 residues. The germline gives CDR1 MNHEY, CDR2 SVGEGT. The CDR3 DNA is TGTGCCAGCAGTTACTCAGTAGAGGACTCTGGGGCCAACGTCCTGACTTTC. This encodes CASSYSVEDSGANVLTF.

The chain links TRBV20-1 to TRBJ1-2; 12 bases are a match to TRBD1. With 3 bases clipped from V and 1 base from J, the junction kept 9 bases outside the gene matches. This CDR3 is built from 17 residues. Looked up from germline, CDR1 is DFQATT and CDR2 is SNEGSKA (reference sequence). The DNA of the CDR3 is TGCAGTGCTAGGCTAGAGGGACAGGGGGCCGGTAACTATGGCTACACCTTC. Its translation: CSARLEGQGAGNYGYTF.

The chain uses TRBV25-1 and TRBJ2-3, with D possibly TRBD2 on 6 matching bases. This CDR3 is built from 19 residues. Germline assignment: CDR1 MGHDK and CDR2 SYGVNS. The V end lost 1 base, the J end lost 2 bases, and 22 bases lay between the germline ends. The CDR3 bases are TGTGCCAGCAGTGAATCCGGGGGTGGGGCCATAGCCCCCACAGATACGCAGTATTTT. Amino acids: CASSESGGGAIAPTDTQYF. Drawing the rest from reference TRBV25-1 and TRBJ2-3, the complete variable domain is EADIYQTPRYLVIGTGKKITLECSQTMGHDKMYWYQQDPGMELHLIHYSYGVNSTEKGDLSSESTVSRIRTEHFPLTLESARPSHTSQYLCASSESGGGAIAPTDTQYFGPGTRLTVL.

The rearrangement uses TRBV6-1 and TRBJ1-1, with 7 bases identical to TRBD1. The CDR3 is made up of 11 amino acids. Germline V gene lookup returns CDR1 MNHNS and CDR2 SASEGT. The J segment lost 6 bases and the V segment lost 6 bases, leaving 1 base of the junction unmatched. The CDR3 sequence is CASSGTAEAFF. The DNA for the CDR3 is TGTGCCAGCAGCGGGACAGCTGAAGCTTTCTTT.

V and J are TRBV20-1 and TRBJ1-5; D ambiguous. CDR3 length equals 14 residues. From germline, CDR1 is DFQATT and CDR2 SNEGSKA (reference sequence). V lost 5 bases, J lost 0 bases, and 11 bases lay in between. DNA for the CDR3: TGCAGTGCTGGTCAGGTGGCTAGCAATCAGCCCCAGCATTTT. It specifies CSAGQVASNQPQHF.

This chain uses TRBV15 with TRBJ1-5; the D is unclear. CDR1 is LNHNV and CDR2 is YYDKDF in the germline V gene (reference sequence). V lost 0 bases, J lost 1 base, and 19 bases lay in between. The CDR3 totals 19 residues. CDR3 nucleotides: TGTGCCACCAGCAGAGATAACATGAGGCTGGGAGTAAGCAATCAGCCCCAGCATTTT. Its translation: CATSRDNMRLGVSNQPQHF. The full variable domain, rest sourced from reference TRBV15 and TRBJ1-5, is DAMVIQNPRYQVTQFGKPVTLSCSQTLNHNVMYWYQQKSSQAPKLLFHYYDKDFNNEADTPDNFQSRRPNTSFCFLDIRSPGLGDTAMYLCATSRDNMRLGVSNQPQHFGDGTRLSIL.

As concerns this clonotype: Its ends do not fully match the called genes, so a read error is possible. This chain links TRBV20-1 with TRBJ1-1, with a tentative D call TRBD1 (6 bases). The V gene's germline CDR1 is DFQATT and CDR2 SNEGSKA (reference sequence). This CDR3 spans 11 amino acids. CDR3: CSARGGPFITF. The CDR3 coding sequence is TGCAGTGCTAGAGGGGGGCCGTTTATCACCTTT.

V and J are TRBV27 and TRBJ1-5; D perhaps matches TRBD1 (6 bases). The CDR3 sequence is 15 residues long. Trimming cost V 2 bases and J 11 bases, with 19 bases left between them. Germline values: CDR1 MNHEY, CDR2 SMNVEV (reference sequence). The CDR3 sequence is CASSLVGTFNDAQHF. DNA for the CDR3: TGTGCCAGCAGTTTAGTGGGGACATTCAACGACGCCCAGCATTTT.

The genes are TRBV28 and TRBJ2-7; TRBD1 might be the D (5 bases). Trimming shortened V by 10 bases and J by 2 bases, and 15 bases separated the two germline ends. CDR3 length: 13 residues. Germline CDR1 reads MDHEN; CDR2 reads SYDVKM. CDR3 sequence (DNA): TGTGCCACGGGTCAGGGCTTACCCTACGAGCAGTACTTC. Translation: CATGQGLPYEQYF.

This rearrangement joins TRBV29-1 to TRBJ2-2, with D possibly matching TRBD1 (6 bases). This CDR3 comprises 14 residues. The germline CDR1 and CDR2 sequences are SQVTM and ANQGSEA. V was trimmed by 0 bases and J by 6 bases, leaving 11 bases between them. CDR3 region: CSVEENRDAGELFF. Here the CDR3 DNA reads TGCAGCGTTGAAGAGAACAGGGACGCCGGGGAGCTGTTTTTT.

This chain uses TRBV24-1 with TRBJ1-1; D remains unclear. Germline loops: CDR1 KGHDR, CDR2 SFDVKD. CDR3 length equals 13 residues. Deletions cut 4 bases from V and 3 bases from J, with 8 bases between. The DNA of the CDR3 is TGTGCCACCAGTGAGAGGGAGGACACTGAAGCTTTCTTT. It encodes CATSEREDTEAFF.

The chain joins TRBV12-5 to TRBJ1-2, with D unresolved. V was cut by 8 bases and J by 0 bases, with 10 bases left in between. The CDR3 covers 13 residues. Looked up from germline, CDR1 is LGHNT and CDR2 is FRNRAP. CDR3 DNA: TGTGCTAGTCCCCCCAAAGCTAACTATGGCTACACCTTC. Amino acid sequence: CASPPKANYGYTF.

This chain links TRBV27 with TRBJ2-1; the D is unclear. The CDR3 contains 12 residues. Trimming pared 3 bases from V and 6 bases from J, leaving 6 bases between. From germline, CDR1 is MNHEY and CDR2 SMNVEV (reference sequence). CDR3 in DNA: TGTGCCAGCAGTTTGAGCCCCAATGAGCAGTTCTTC. Translation: CASSLSPNEQFF.

The chain carries TRBV20-1 and TRBJ1-1; TRBD1 matches 7 bases. The CDR3 spans 14 residues. V lost 2 bases, J lost 4 bases, and 7 bases stayed unmatched. Germline CDR1 reads DFQATT; CDR2 reads SNEGSKA (reference sequence). Here the CDR3 reads CSARPGTATTEAFF. The CDR3 bases are TGCAGTGCTAGACCCGGGACAGCTACCACTGAAGCTTTCTTT.